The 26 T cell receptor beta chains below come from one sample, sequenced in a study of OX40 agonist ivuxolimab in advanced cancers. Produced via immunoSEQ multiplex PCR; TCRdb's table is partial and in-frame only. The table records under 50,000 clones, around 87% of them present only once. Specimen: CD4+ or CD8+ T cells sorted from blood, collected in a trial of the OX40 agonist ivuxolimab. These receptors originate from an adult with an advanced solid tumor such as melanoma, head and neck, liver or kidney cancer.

The CDR3 coding sequence is TGTGCCTGGAGTCTCCGAGGCACAGATACGCAGTATTTT. This gives the protein CAWSLRGTDTQYF. The V gene is TRBV30, the J gene TRBJ2-3; D unresolved. V shed 2 bases and J shed 1 base, with 7 bases lying between them. The CDR3 runs 13 residues. The germline V gene has CDR1 GTSNPN and CDR2 SVGIG (reference sequence). Using reference TRBV30 and TRBJ2-3 for the parts outside the CDR3, the full variable domain is SQTIHQWPATLVQPVGSPLSLECTVEGTSNPNLYWYRQAAGRGLQLLFYSVGIGQISSEVPQNLSASRPQDRQFILSSKKLLLSDSGFYLCAWSLRGTDTQYFGPGTRLTVL.

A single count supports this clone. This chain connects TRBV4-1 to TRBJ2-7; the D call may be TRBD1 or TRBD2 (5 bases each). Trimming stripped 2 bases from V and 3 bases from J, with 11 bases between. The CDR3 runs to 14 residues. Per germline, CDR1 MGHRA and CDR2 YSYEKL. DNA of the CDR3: TGCGCCAGCAGCCAACCGGGACGGGGCTACGAGCAGTACTTC. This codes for CASSQPGRGYEQYF.

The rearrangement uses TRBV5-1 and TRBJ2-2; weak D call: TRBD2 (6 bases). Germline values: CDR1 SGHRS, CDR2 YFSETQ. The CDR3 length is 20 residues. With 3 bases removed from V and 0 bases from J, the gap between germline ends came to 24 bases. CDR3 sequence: CASSSLPGLKTLANTGELFF. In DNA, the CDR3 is TGCGCCAGCAGCTCCCTCCCGGGACTGAAAACCCTCGCGAACACCGGGGAGCTGTTTTTT.

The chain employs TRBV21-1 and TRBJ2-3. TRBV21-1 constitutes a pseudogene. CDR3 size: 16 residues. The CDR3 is CASSKAVKGTNRTQYF. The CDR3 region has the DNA TGTGCCAGCAGCAAAGCGGTGAAGGGGACCAACCGAACGCAGTATTTT.

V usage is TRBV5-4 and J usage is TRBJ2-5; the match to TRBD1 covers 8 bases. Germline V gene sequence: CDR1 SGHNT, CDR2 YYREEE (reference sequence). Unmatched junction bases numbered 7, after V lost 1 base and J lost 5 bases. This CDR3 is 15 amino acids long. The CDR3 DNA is TGTGCCAGCAGCTTGTGGGCAGGGGGCATGGAGACCCAGTACTTC. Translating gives CASSLWAGGMETQYF.

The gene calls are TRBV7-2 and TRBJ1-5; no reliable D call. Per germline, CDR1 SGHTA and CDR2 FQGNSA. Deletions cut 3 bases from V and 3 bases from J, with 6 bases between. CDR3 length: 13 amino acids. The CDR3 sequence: CASSLSINQPQHF. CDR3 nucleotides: TGTGCCAGCAGCTTGAGCATCAATCAGCCCCAGCATTTT.

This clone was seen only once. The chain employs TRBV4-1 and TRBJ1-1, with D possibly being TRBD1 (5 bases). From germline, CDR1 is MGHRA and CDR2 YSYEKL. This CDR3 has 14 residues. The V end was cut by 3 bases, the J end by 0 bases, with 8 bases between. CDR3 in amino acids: CASSHRGMNTEAFF. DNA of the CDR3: TGCGCCAGCAGCCATAGGGGTATGAACACTGAAGCTTTCTTT.

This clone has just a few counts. The CDR3: CASSLAVIGGETQYF. The CDR3, as DNA: TGTGCCAGCAGCTTGGCCGTTATTGGGGGAGAGACCCAGTACTTC. This chain uses TRBV5-4 with TRBJ2-5, with D tentatively TRBD1 or TRBD2 (5 bases each). Germline loops: CDR1 SGHNT, CDR2 YYREEE (reference sequence). Trimming removed 0 bases from V and 4 bases from J, with 13 bases in between. The CDR3 has 15 amino acids.

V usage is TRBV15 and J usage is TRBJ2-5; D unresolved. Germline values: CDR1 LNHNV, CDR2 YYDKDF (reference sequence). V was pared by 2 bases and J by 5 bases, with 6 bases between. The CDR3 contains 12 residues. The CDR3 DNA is TGTGCCACCAGCAGAAAAGAGGAGACCCAGTACTTC. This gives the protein CATSRKEETQYF.

The CDR3 here is CAISEGPTNTEAFF. The CDR3 DNA follows: TGTGCCATCAGTGAGGGCCCGACGAACACTGAAGCTTTCTTT. V is TRBV10-3 and J is TRBJ1-1; D remains unclear. Between the trimmed V and J ends, which lost 2 bases and 1 base, there was a span of 8 bases. The germline V gene has CDR1 ENHRY and CDR2 SYGVKD. The CDR3 sequence is 14 residues long.

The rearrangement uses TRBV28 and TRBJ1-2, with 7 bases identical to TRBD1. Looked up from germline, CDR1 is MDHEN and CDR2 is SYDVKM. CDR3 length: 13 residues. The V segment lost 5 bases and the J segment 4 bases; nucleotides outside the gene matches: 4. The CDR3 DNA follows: TGTGCCAGCAGTGGGCAGGGGGGCTATGGCTACACCTTC. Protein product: CASSGQGGYGYTF.

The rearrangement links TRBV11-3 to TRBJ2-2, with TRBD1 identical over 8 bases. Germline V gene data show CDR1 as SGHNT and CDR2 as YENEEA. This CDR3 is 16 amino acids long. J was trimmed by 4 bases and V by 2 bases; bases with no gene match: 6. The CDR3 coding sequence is TGTGCCAGCAGCTTACGGACAGGGCGAGGCACCGGGGAGCTGTTTTTT. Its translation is CASSLRTGRGTGELFF.

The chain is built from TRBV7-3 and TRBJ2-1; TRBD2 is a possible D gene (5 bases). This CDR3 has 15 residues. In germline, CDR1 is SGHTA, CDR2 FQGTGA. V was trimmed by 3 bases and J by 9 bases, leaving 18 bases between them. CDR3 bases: TGTGCCAGCAGCTTTGGTCAAGGTCCGACTACTGAGCAGTTCTTC. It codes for CASSFGQGPTTEQFF.

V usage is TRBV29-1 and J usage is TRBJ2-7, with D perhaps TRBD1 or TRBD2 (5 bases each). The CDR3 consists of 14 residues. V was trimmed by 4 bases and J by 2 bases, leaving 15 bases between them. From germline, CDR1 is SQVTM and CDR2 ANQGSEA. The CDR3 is CSVVFPRDAYEQYF. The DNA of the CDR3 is TGCAGCGTTGTATTTCCCCGGGACGCCTACGAGCAGTACTTC.

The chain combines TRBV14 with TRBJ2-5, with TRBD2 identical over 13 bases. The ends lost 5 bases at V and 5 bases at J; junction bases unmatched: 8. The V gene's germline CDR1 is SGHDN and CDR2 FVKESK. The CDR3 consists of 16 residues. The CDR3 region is CASSVTSGRALETQYF. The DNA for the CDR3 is TGTGCCAGCAGCGTCACTAGCGGGAGGGCCTTGGAGACCCAGTACTTC.

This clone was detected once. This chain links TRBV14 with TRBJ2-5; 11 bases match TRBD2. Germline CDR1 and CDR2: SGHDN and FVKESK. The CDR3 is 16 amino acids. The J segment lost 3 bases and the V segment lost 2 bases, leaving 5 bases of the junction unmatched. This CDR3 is CASSQPKGLAEETQYF. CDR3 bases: TGTGCCAGCAGCCAACCGAAGGGACTAGCGGAAGAGACCCAGTACTTC. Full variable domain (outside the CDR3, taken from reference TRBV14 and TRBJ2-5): EAGVTQFPSHSVIEKGQTVTLRCDPISGHDNLYWYRRVMGKEIKFLLHFVKESKQDESGMPNNRFLAERTGGTYSTLKVQPAELEDSGVYFCASSQPKGLAEETQYFGPGTRLLVL.

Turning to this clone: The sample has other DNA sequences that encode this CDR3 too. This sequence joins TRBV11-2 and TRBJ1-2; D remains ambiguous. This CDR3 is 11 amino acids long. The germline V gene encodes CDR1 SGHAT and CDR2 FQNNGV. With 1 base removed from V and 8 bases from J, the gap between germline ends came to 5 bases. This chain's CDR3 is CASSLGGGYTF. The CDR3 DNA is TGTGCCAGCAGCTTAGGAGGGGGCTACACCTTC.

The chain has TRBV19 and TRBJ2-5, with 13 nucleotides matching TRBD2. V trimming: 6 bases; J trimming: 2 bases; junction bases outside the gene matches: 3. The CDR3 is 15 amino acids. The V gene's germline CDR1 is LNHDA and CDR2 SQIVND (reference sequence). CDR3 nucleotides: TGTGCCAGTAGCGGACTAGCGGGAGAACAAGAGACCCAGTACTTC. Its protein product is CASSGLAGEQETQYF.

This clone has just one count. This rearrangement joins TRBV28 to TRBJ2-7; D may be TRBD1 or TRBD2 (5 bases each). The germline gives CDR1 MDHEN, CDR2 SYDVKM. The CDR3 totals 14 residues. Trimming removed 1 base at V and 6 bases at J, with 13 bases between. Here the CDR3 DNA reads TGTGCCAGCAGTTTATACCTCCAGGGACCCGAGCAGTACTTC. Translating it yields CASSLYLQGPEQYF.

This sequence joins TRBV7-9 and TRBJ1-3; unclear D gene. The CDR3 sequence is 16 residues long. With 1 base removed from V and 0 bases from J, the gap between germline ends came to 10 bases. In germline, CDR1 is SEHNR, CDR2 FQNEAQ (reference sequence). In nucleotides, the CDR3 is TGTGCCAGCAGCTTAGTCCCCCAAAGCTCTGGAAACACCATATATTTT. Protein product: CASSLVPQSSGNTIYF.

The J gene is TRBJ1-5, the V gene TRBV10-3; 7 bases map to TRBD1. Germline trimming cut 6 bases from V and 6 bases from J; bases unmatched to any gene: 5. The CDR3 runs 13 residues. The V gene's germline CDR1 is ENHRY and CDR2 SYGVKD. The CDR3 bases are TGTGCCATCAGCCCAGGGGGTATTCAGCCCCAGCATTTT. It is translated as CAISPGGIQPQHF.

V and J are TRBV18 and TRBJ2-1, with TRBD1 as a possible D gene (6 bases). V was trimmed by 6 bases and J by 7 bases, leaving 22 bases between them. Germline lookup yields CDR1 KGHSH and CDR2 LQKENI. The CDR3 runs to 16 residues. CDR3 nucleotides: TGTGCCAGCTCTTACCAGAGTCAGGGGACGGTGAATGAGCAGTTCTTC. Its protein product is CASSYQSQGTVNEQFF. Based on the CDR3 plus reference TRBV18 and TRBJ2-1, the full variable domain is NAGVMQNPRHLVRRRGQEARLRCSPMKGHSHVYWYRQLPEEGLKFMVYLQKENIIDESGMPKERFSAEFPKEGPSILRIQQVVRGDSAAYFCASSYQSQGTVNEQFFGPGTRLTVL.

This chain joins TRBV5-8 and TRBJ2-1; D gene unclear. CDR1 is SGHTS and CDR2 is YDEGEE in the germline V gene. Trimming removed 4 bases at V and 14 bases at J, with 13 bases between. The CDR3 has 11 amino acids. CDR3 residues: CASSARKKEFF. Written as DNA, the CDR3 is TGTGCCAGCAGCGCAAGAAAAAAGGAGTTCTTC.

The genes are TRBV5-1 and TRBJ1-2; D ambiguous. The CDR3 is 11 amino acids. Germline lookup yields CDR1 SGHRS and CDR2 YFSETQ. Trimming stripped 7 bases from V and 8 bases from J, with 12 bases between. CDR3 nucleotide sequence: TGCGCCAGCGCTGATAAAGGGGGCTACACCTTC. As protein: CASADKGGYTF.

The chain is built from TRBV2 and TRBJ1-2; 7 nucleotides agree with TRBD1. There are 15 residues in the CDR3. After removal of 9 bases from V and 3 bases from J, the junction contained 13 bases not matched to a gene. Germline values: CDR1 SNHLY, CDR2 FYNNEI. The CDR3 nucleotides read TGTGCCAGTGGCTACATACAGGGGTCCCACTATGGCTACACCTTC. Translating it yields CASGYIQGSHYGYTF.

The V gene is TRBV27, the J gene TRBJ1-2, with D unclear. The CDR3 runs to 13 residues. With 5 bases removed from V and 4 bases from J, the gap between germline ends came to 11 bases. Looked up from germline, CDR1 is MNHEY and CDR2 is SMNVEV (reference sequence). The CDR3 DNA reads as TGTGCCAGCAGTCCCCGAGAGGGCTATGGCTACACCTTC. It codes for CASSPREGYGYTF.